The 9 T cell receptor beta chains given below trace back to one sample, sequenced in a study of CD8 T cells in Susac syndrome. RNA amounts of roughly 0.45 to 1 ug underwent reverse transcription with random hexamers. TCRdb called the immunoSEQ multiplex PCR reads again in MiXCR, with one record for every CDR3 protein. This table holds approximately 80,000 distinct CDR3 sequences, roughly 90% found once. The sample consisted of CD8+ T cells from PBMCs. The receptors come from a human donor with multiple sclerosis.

CDR3 DNA: TGTGCTAGTGGTTATAAACAGGGGGCATCCTACGAGCAGTACTTC. Protein: CASGYKQGASYEQYF. This sequence joins TRBV12-5 and TRBJ2-7; 9 positions agree with TRBD1. V lost 4 bases and J lost 1; bases outside the gene matches: 5. Germline V gives CDR1 LGHNT, CDR2 FRNRAP. This CDR3 contains 15 residues.

CDR3: CASSQVVSSYNEQFF. As DNA, the CDR3 is TGCGCCAGCAGCCAAGTTGTTAGCTCCTACAATGAGCAGTTCTTC. The chain joins TRBV4-1 to TRBJ2-1; D gene uncertain. Trimming cost V 1 base and J 0 bases, with 7 bases left between them. Germline lookup yields CDR1 MGHRA and CDR2 YSYEKL. The CDR3 has 15 amino acids.

The CDR3 spells CASTPGGAPYNEQFF. The CDR3 nucleotides read TGTGCCAGTACCCCAGGGGGAGCGCCCTACAATGAGCAGTTCTTC. V and J are TRBV19 and TRBJ2-1; TRBD1 aligns across 7 bases. The CDR3 has 15 residues. V shed 7 bases and J 2 bases; nucleotides not matched to a gene: 8. Germline V lookup: CDR1 LNHDA, CDR2 SQIVND (reference sequence).

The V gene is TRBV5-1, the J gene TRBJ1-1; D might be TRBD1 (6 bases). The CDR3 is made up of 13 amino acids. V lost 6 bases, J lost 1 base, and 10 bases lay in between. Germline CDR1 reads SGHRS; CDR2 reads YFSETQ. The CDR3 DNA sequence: TGCGCCAGCATGTGGGGGGCGAACACTGAAGCTTTCTTT. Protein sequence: CASMWGANTEAFF.

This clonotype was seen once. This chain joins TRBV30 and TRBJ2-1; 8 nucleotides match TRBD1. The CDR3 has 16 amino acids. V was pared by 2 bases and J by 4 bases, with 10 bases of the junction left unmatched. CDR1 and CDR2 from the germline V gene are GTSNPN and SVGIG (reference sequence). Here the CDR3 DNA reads TGTGCCTGGAGTCTTTCTACCGGGACAGGTTACAATGAGCAGTTCTTC. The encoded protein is CAWSLSTGTGYNEQFF.

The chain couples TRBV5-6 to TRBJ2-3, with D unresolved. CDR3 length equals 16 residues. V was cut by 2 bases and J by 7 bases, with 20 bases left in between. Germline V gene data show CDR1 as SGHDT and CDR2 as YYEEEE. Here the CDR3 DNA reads TGTGCCAGCAGCTTACTCCAGCAATCCCCTCTCTATACGCAGTATTTT. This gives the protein CASSLLQQSPLYTQYF. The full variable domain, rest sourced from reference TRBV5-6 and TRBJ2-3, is DAGVTQSPTHLIKTRGQQVTLRCSPKSGHDTVSWYQQALGQGPQFIFQYYEEEERQRGNFPDRFSGHQFPNYSSELNVNALLLGDSALYLCASSLLQQSPLYTQYFGPGTRLTVL.

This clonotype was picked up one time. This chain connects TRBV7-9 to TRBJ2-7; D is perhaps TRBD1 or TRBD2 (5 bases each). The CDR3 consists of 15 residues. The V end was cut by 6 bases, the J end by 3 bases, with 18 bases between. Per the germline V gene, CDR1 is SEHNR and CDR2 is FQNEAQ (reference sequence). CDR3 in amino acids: CASSQGTDTYYEQYF. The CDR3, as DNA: TGTGCCAGCAGTCAAGGGACGGATACCTACTACGAGCAGTACTTC.

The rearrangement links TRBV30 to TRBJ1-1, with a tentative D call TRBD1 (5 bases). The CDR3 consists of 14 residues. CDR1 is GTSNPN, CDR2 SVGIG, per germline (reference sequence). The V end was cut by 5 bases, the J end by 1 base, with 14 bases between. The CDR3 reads CAWGPGLPNTEAFF. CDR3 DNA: TGTGCCTGGGGCCCGGGACTCCCGAACACTGAAGCTTTCTTT.

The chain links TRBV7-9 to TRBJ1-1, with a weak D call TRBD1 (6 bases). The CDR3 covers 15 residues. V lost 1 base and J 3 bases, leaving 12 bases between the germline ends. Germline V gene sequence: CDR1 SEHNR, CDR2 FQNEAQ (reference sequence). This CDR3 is CASSLEVGGDTEAFF. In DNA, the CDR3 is TGTGCCAGCAGCTTAGAGGTAGGGGGGGACACTGAAGCTTTCTTT.